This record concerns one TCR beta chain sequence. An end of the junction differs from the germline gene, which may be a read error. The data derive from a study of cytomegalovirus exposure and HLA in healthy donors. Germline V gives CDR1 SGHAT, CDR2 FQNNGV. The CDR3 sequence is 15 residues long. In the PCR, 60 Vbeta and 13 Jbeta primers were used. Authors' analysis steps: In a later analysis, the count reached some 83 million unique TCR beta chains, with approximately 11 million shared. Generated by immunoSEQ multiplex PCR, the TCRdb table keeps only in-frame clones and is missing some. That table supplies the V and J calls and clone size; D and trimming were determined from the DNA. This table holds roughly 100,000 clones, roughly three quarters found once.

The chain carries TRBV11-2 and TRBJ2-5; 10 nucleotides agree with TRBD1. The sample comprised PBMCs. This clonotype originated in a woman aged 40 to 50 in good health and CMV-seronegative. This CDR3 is CASSPRQGAVENQYF. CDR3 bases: TGTGCCAGCAGCCCCCGACAGGGGGCGGTGGAGAACCAGTACTTC. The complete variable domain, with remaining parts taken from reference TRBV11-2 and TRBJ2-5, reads EAGVAQSPRYKIIEKRQSVAFWCNPISGHATLYWYQQILGQGPKLLIQFQNNGVVDDSQLPKDRFSAERLKGVDSTLKIQPAKLEDSAVYLCASSPRQGAVENQYFGPGTRLLVL.